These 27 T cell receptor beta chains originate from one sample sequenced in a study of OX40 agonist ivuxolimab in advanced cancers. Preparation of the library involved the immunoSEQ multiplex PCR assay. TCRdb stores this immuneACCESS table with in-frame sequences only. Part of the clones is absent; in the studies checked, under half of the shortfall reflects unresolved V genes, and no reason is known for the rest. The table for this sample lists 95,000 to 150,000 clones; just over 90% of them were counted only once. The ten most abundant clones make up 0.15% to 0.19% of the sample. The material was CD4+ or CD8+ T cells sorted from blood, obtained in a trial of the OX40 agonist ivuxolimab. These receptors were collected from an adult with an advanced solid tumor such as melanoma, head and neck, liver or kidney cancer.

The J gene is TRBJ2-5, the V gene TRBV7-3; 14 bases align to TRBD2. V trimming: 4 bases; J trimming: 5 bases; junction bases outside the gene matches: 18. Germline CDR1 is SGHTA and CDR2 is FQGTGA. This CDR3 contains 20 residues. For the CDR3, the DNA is TGTGCCAGCAGCTCTCCGGGACTAGCGGGAGAAGAGGTTGGGCGGGAGACCCAGTACTTC. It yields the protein CASSSPGLAGEEVGRETQYF.

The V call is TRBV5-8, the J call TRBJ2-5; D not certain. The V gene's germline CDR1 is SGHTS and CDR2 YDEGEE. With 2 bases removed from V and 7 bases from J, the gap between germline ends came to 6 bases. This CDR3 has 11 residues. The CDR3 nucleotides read TGTGCCAGCAGCTTTATAGTGACCCAGTACTTC. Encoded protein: CASSFIVTQYF. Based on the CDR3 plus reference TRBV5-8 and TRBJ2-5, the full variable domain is EAGVTQSPTHLIKTRGQQATLRCSPISGHTSVYWYQQALGLGLQFLLWYDEGEERNRGNFPPRFSGRQFPNYSSELNVNALELEDSALYLCASSFIVTQYFGPGTRLLVL.

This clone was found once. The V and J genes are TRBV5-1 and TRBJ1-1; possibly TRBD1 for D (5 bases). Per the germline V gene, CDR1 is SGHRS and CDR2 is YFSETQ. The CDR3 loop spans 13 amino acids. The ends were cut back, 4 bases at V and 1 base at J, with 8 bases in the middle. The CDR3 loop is CASSIQGNTEAFF. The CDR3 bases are TGCGCCAGCAGCATCCAGGGGAACACTGAAGCTTTCTTT.

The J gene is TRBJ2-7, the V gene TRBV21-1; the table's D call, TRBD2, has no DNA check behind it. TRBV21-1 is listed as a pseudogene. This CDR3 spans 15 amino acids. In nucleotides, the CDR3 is TGTGCCAGCAGCCTTATAGCATCAAGCTCCTACGAGCAGTACTTC. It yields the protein CASSLIASSSYEQYF.

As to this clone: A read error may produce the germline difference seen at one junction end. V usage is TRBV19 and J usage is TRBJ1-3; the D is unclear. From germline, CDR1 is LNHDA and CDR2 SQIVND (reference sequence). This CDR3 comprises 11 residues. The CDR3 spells CASSLLRRPDF. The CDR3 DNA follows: TGTGCCAGTAGTCTCCTTCGGAGGCCCGATTTT.

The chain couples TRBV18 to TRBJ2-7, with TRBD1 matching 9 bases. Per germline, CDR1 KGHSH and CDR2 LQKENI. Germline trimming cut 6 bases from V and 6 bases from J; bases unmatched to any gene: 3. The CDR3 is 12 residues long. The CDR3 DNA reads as TGTGCCAGCTCGACGACAGGGGGCGAGCAGTACTTC. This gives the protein CASSTTGGEQYF.

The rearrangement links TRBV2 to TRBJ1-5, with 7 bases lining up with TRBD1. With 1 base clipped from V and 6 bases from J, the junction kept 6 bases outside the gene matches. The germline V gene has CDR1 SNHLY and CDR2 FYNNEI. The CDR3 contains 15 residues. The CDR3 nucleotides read TGTGCCAGCAGTGAAGGCCTAGGGGGCGTTCAGCCCCAGCATTTT. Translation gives CASSEGLGGVQPQHF.

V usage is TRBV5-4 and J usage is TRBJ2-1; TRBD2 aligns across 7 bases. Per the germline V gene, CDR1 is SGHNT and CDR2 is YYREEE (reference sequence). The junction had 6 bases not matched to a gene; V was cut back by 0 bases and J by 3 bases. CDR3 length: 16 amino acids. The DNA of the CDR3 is TGTGCCAGCAGCTTGGATCCGGGGGGAAGCTACAATGAGCAGTTCTTC. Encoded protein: CASSLDPGGSYNEQFF.

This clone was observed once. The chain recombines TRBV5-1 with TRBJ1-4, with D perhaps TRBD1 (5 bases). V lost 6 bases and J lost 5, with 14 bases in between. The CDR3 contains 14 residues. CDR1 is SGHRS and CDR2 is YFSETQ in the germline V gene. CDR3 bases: TGCGCCAGCACCAGCGGGACGGTAAATGAAAAACTGTTTTTT. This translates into CASTSGTVNEKLFF.

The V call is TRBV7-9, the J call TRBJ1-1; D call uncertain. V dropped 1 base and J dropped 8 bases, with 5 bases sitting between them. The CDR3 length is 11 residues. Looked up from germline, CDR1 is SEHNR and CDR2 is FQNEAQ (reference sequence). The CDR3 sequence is CASSLVAEAFF. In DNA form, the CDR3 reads TGTGCCAGCAGCTTAGTGGCGGAAGCTTTCTTT.

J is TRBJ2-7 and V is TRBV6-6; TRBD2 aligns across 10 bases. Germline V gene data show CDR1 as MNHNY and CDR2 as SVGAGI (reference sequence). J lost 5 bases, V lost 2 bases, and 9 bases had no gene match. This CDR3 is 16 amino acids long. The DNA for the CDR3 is TGTGCCAGCAGTTACCCCGAGCGGGAGGGGGCTGACGAGCAGTACTTC. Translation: CASSYPEREGADEQYF.

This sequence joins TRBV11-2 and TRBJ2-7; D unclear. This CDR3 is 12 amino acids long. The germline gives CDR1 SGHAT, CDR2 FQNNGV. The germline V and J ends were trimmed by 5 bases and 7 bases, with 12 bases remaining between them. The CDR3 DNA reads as TGTGCCAGCAGCGCAATGACTTGGGAGCAGTACTTC. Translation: CASSAMTWEQYF.

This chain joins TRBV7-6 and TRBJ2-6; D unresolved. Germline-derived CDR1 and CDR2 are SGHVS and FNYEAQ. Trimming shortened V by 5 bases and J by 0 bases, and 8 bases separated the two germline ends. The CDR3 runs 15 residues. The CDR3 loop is CASSPRYSGANVLTF. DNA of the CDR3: TGTGCCAGCAGCCCCCGATACTCTGGGGCCAACGTCCTGACTTTC.

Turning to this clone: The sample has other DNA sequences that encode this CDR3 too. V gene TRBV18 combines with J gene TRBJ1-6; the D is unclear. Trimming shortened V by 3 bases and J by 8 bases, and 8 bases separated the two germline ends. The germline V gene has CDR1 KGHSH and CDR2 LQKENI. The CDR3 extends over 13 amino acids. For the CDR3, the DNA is TGTGCCAGCTCACCTAGGACCGATTCACCCCTCCACTTT. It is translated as CASSPRTDSPLHF.

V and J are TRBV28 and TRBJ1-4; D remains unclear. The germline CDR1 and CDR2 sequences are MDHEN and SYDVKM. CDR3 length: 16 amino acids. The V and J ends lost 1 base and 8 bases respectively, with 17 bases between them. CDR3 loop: CASSLSTASPGEKLFF. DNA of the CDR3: TGTGCCAGCAGTTTATCCACCGCCTCCCCTGGGGAAAAACTGTTTTTT.

The CDR3 DNA reads as TGTGCCAGCAGCTCCTCTGACGGATTCACCGGGGAGCTGTTTTTT. It yields the protein CASSSSDGFTGELFF. The rearrangement uses TRBV7-9 and TRBJ2-2, with D uncertain. V was trimmed by 4 bases and J by 4 bases, leaving 13 bases between them. The CDR3 sequence is 15 residues long. Germline loops: CDR1 SEHNR, CDR2 FQNEAQ (reference sequence). The whole variable domain, remainder taken from reference TRBV7-9 and TRBJ2-2, is DTGVSQNPRHKITKRGQNVTFRCDPISEHNRLYWYRQTLGQGPEFLTYFQNEAQLEKSRLLSDRFSAERPKGSFSTLEIQRTEQGDSAMYLCASSSSDGFTGELFFGEGSRLTVL.

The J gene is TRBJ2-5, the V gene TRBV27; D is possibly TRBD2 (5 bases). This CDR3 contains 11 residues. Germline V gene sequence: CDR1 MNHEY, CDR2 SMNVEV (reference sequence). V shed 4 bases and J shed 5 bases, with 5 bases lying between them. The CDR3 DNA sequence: TGTGCCAGCAGTTGGAGGGAGACCCAGTACTTC. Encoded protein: CASSWRETQYF.

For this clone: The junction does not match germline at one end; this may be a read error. The CDR3, as DNA: TGTGCCAGCAGCTCCGGGACAGCGACCCTAGCTGGGTTCTACGATGAGCAGTTCTTC. This translates into CASSSGTATLAGFYDEQFF. The chain has TRBV5-6 and TRBJ2-1; 7 bases align to TRBD1. The CDR3 consists of 19 residues. Germline assignment: CDR1 SGHDT and CDR2 YYEEEE.

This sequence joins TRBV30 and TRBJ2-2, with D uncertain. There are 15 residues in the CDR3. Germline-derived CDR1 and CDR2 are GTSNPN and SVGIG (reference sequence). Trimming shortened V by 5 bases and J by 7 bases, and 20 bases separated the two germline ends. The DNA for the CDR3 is TGTGCCTGGCTGGGTTGGACCCAAATGGGCGGGGAGCTGTTTTTT. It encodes CAWLGWTQMGGELFF.

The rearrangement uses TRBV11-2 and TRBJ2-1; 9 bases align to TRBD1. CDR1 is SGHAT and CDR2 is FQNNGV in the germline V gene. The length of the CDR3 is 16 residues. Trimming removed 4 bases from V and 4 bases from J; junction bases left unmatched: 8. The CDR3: CASSSPGGQGYNEQFF. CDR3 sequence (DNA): TGTGCCAGCAGCTCCCCGGGAGGACAGGGGTACAATGAGCAGTTCTTC.

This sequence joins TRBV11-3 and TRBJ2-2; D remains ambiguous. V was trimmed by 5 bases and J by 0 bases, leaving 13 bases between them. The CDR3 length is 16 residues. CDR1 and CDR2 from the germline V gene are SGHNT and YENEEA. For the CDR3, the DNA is TGTGCCAGCAGCCCCTTCGGATTCGCGAACACCGGGGAGCTGTTTTTT. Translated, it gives CASSPFGFANTGELFF.

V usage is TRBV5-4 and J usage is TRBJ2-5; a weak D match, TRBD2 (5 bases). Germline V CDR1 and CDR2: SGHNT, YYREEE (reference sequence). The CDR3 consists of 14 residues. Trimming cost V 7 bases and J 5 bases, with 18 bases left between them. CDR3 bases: TGTGCCAGCCGCCGGCGGTGGGAGCAGGAGACCCAGTACTTC. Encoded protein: CASRRRWEQETQYF.

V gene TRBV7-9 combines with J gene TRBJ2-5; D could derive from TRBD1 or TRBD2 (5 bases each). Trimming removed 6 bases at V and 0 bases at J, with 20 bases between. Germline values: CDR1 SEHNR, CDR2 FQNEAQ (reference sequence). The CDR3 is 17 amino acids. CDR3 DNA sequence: TGTGCCAGCAGTCTGGAAGGGACCCATTGGTACCAAGAGACCCAGTACTTC. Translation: CASSLEGTHWYQETQYF.

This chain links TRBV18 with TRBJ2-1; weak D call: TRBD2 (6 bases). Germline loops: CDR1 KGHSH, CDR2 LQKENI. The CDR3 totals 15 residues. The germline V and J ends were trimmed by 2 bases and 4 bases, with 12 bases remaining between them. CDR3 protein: CASSPTSPPYNEQFF. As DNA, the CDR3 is TGTGCCAGCTCACCAACTAGCCCGCCATACAATGAGCAGTTCTTC.

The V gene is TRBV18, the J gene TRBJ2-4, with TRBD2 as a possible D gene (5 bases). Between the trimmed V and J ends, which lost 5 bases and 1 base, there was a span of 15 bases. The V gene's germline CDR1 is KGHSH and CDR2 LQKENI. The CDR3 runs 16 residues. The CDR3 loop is CASSSAGGLAKNIQYF. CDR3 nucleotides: TGTGCCAGCTCATCCGCCGGAGGCCTTGCCAAAAACATTCAGTACTTC.

The CDR3 region has the DNA TGTGCCAGCTCAACGAACTTGGGGGGCTCCGAGCAGTACTTC. Encoded protein: CASSTNLGGSEQYF. This sequence joins TRBV18 and TRBJ2-7, with D possibly called TRBD1 or TRBD2 (6 bases each). V lost 5 bases and J 6 bases, leaving 17 bases between the germline ends. The V gene's germline CDR1 is KGHSH and CDR2 LQKENI. The CDR3 spans 14 residues.

The DNA for the CDR3 is TGTGCCAGCAGTTACTCATCAAGGGGGGATTCCTACGAGCAGTACTTC. Protein sequence: CASSYSSRGDSYEQYF. This chain connects TRBV6-5 to TRBJ2-7, with D perhaps being TRBD1 or TRBD2 (6 bases each). CDR1 is MNHEY and CDR2 is SVGAGI in the germline V gene. The CDR3 is made up of 16 amino acids. The ends were cut back, 0 bases at V and 1 base at J, with 13 bases in the middle.